Below, 27 T cell receptor beta chains from the same sample are listed, as sequenced in a study of shared clonotypes between healthy human individuals. Only in-frame clones appear in the TCRdb table, and some are missing; sequencing was by immunoSEQ multiplex PCR. The sample has more than 2 million clones, 85% to 95% seen once. What was sequenced was naive CD4+ T cells sorted from blood. Described subset: CD45RA+ positively selected. Source of these receptors: a man younger than 35 in good health.

Concerning this clone itself: The junction departs from the called germline gene at one end, perhaps through a read error. The chain carries TRBV5-6 and TRBJ1-6; 8 nucleotides line up with TRBD1. The CDR3 totals 13 residues. The germline V gene has CDR1 SGHDT and CDR2 YYEEEE. CDR3 residues: CASSLTSPGQVLF. As DNA, the CDR3 is TGTGCCAGCAGCTTGACTAGTCCGGGACAGGTCCTCTTT.

Only one count was recorded for this clone. V and J are TRBV11-3 and TRBJ2-2; 7 nucleotides align to TRBD2. Germline CDR1 is SGHNT and CDR2 is YENEEA. CDR3 length equals 15 residues. Trimming removed 4 bases from V and 5 bases from J; junction bases left unmatched: 7. This chain's CDR3 is CASSYGRLGTGELFF. The CDR3 DNA reads TGTGCCAGCAGCTACGGGAGGTTGGGAACCGGGGAGCTGTTTTTT.

Only one count was recorded for this clone. The rearrangement uses TRBV19 and TRBJ1-1, with D possibly being TRBD1 (5 bases). Trimming stripped 4 bases from V and 1 base from J, with 16 bases between. This CDR3 is built from 16 residues. Per germline, CDR1 LNHDA and CDR2 SQIVND (reference sequence). The CDR3 loop is CASSTTVHRGNTEAFF. The DNA for the CDR3 is TGTGCCAGTAGTACGACAGTCCACCGGGGGAACACTGAAGCTTTCTTT.

This clone was seen only a few times. The V and J genes are TRBV4-1 and TRBJ1-2; 7 bases align to TRBD1. Looked up from germline, CDR1 is MGHRA and CDR2 is YSYEKL. The length of the CDR3 is 17 residues. V gave up 1 base and J gave up 0 bases; unmatched junction bases: 8. CDR3 residues: CASSQALDRFANYGYTF. The CDR3 bases are TGCGCCAGCAGCCAAGCCCTGGACAGGTTCGCTAACTATGGCTACACCTTC.

This chain links TRBV30 with TRBJ2-5; D is perhaps TRBD2 (5 bases). V gave up 3 bases and J gave up 2 bases, with 10 bases separating them. The CDR3 length is 13 residues. Germline V gene sequence: CDR1 GTSNPN, CDR2 SVGIG (reference sequence). CDR3 DNA: TGTGCCTGGAGCGACGGGAAGCAAGAGACCCAGTACTTC. Translated, it gives CAWSDGKQETQYF.

The V and J genes are TRBV4-3 and TRBJ2-4; D is possibly TRBD1 (6 bases). This CDR3 is 15 amino acids long. Germline CDR1 is LGHNA and CDR2 is YSLEER. Trimming removed 6 bases from V and 0 bases from J, with 12 bases in between. The CDR3 reads CASRGAPLAKNIQYF. CDR3 in DNA: TGCGCCAGCAGGGGGGCACCACTAGCCAAAAACATTCAGTACTTC.

This rearrangement joins TRBV7-9 to TRBJ1-1, with 7 bases fitting TRBD1. Germline CDR1 reads SEHNR; CDR2 reads FQNEAQ (reference sequence). V lost 1 base, J lost 1 base, and 3 bases stayed unmatched. CDR3 length: 15 residues. CDR3 residues: CASSLGGTANTEAFF. The CDR3 DNA follows: TGTGCCAGCAGCTTAGGAGGGACAGCGAACACTGAAGCTTTCTTT.

This chain joins TRBV6-4 and TRBJ2-7, with 10 positions matching TRBD2. Per germline, CDR1 MRHNA and CDR2 SNTAGT. The CDR3 spans 16 residues. V was clipped by 2 bases and J by 7 bases; unmatched bases: 11. CDR3 DNA sequence: TGTGCCAGCAGTGACCCGGCCACTAGCGGGACGGGGGAGCAGTACTTC. Protein product: CASSDPATSGTGEQYF.

The chain employs TRBV30 and TRBJ1-4; D gene unclear. This CDR3 is 12 amino acids long. V was pared by 2 bases and J by 8 bases, with 9 bases between. The germline V gene encodes CDR1 GTSNPN and CDR2 SVGIG (reference sequence). The CDR3 region has the DNA TGTGCCTGGAGTAATGTGAGAGAAAAACTGTTTTTT. This gives the protein CAWSNVREKLFF.

The chain employs TRBV7-6 and TRBJ2-3; D is perhaps TRBD1 (5 bases). Trimming removed 2 bases at V and 3 bases at J, with 9 bases between. This CDR3 is built from 14 residues. Looked up from germline, CDR1 is SGHVS and CDR2 is FNYEAQ. The CDR3 spells CASSLRPGTDTQYF. As DNA, the CDR3 is TGTGCCAGCAGCTTACGCCCAGGGACAGATACGCAGTATTTT.

The chain couples TRBV28 to TRBJ1-2; a weak D match, TRBD1 (6 bases). Germline values: CDR1 MDHEN, CDR2 SYDVKM. This CDR3 spans 14 amino acids. V lost 5 bases and J lost 8, with 18 bases in between. The CDR3 spells CASSPKQGLKGYTF. In nucleotides, the CDR3 is TGTGCCAGCAGTCCGAAACAGGGATTAAAGGGCTACACCTTC.

The chain couples TRBV5-3 to TRBJ2-7, with TRBD1 matching over 7 bases. TRBV5-3 is reported as an ORF; its role is uncertain. V was clipped by 2 bases and J by 2 bases; unmatched bases: 7. The CDR3 runs 15 residues. The DNA for the CDR3 is TGTGCCAGAAGCTTAGGGACAGTCCCGGCCTACGAGCAGTACTTC. Translation gives CARSLGTVPAYEQYF.

This chain uses TRBV5-1 with TRBJ2-5, with 9 bases fitting TRBD1. V was pared by 5 bases and J by 4 bases, with 9 bases of the junction left unmatched. The CDR3 contains 15 residues. Germline lookup yields CDR1 SGHRS and CDR2 YFSETQ. The DNA of the CDR3 is TGCGCCAGCAGTAAACCACAGGGGGCTCGAGAGACCCAGTACTTC. Its translation: CASSKPQGARETQYF.

The chain has TRBV19 and TRBJ2-2; the match to TRBD2 covers 7 bases. The germline V gene encodes CDR1 LNHDA and CDR2 SQIVND (reference sequence). V was clipped by 8 bases and J by 4 bases; unmatched bases: 7. The CDR3 covers 14 residues. The CDR3 DNA is TGTGCCAGTTGTGGGAGGGCGGGCACCGGGGAGCTGTTTTTT. Its protein is CASCGRAGTGELFF.

V and J are TRBV6-1 and TRBJ2-6; no reliable D call. This CDR3 comprises 14 residues. The V end lost 6 bases, the J end lost 4 bases, and 10 bases lay between the germline ends. Per germline, CDR1 MNHNS and CDR2 SASEGT. Written as DNA, the CDR3 is TGTGCCAGCAGGGTTTTAGAAGGGGCCAACGTCCTGACTTTC. It encodes CASRVLEGANVLTF.

This chain connects TRBV5-1 to TRBJ2-3; D uncertain. V was pared by 3 bases and J by 1 base, with 12 bases between. The CDR3 has 15 amino acids. Germline CDR1 and CDR2: SGHRS and YFSETQ. The CDR3: CASSSPSGGTDTQYF. In nucleotides, the CDR3 is TGCGCCAGCAGCTCCCCGAGTGGGGGCACAGATACGCAGTATTTT.

V usage is TRBV9 and J usage is TRBJ2-1; maybe TRBD1 (5 bases). In germline, CDR1 is SGDLS, CDR2 YYNGEE. This CDR3 has 20 residues. V lost 4 bases and J 4 bases, leaving 30 bases between the germline ends. CDR3 protein: CASSRWKGAGQDPKYNEQFF. The CDR3 nucleotides read TGTGCCAGCAGCCGTTGGAAAGGGGCAGGACAAGATCCAAAGTACAATGAGCAGTTCTTC. Using reference TRBV9 and TRBJ2-1 for the parts outside the CDR3, the full variable domain is DSGVTQTPKHLITATGQRVTLRCSPRSGDLSVYWYQQSLDQGLQFLIQYYNGEERAKGNILERFSAQQFPDLHSELNLSSLELGDSALYFCASSRWKGAGQDPKYNEQFFGPGTRLTVL.

The sample holds one count of this clone. J is TRBJ2-1 and V is TRBV30; the D gene is possibly TRBD1 (6 bases). The V and J ends lost 6 bases and 4 bases respectively, with 10 bases between them. This CDR3 has 12 residues. The germline V gene has CDR1 GTSNPN and CDR2 SVGIG (reference sequence). The CDR3 loop reads CACYREYNEQFF. The CDR3 nucleotides read TGTGCCTGCTACAGGGAGTACAATGAGCAGTTCTTC. The complete variable domain, with remaining parts taken from reference TRBV30 and TRBJ2-1, reads SQTIHQWPATLVQPVGSPLSLECTVEGTSNPNLYWYRQAAGRGLQLLFYSVGIGQISSEVPQNLSASRPQDRQFILSSKKLLLSDSGFYLCACYREYNEQFFGPGTRLTVL.

This clone was recorded many times. This chain's CDR3 is CASSRPGLIYF. The CDR3 DNA follows: TGTGCCAGCAGTCGACCGGGCCTCATATATTTT. This chain links TRBV28 with TRBJ1-3; no firm D call. This CDR3 has 11 residues. Trimming pared 5 bases from V and 12 bases from J, leaving 11 bases between. Germline lookup yields CDR1 MDHEN and CDR2 SYDVKM. Based on the CDR3 plus reference TRBV28 and TRBJ1-3, the full variable domain is DVKVTQSSRYLVKRTGEKVFLECVQDMDHENMFWYRQDPGLGLRLIYFSYDVKMKEKGDIPEGYSVSREKKERFSLILESASTNQTSMYLCASSRPGLIYFGEGSWLTVV.

The chain uses TRBV7-2 and TRBJ2-2, with D uncertain. The CDR3 length is 15 residues. Germline CDR1 is SGHTA and CDR2 is FQGNSA. Trimming took 1 base from V and 3 from J, leaving 9 bases between them. CDR3 sequence (DNA): TGTGCCAGCAGCTTAGACTCCTTCTACACCGGGGAGCTGTTTTTT. It translates to CASSLDSFYTGELFF.

This sequence joins TRBV5-1 and TRBJ1-3; 7 bases are a match to TRBD1. Losses at the gene ends were 4 bases for V and 2 bases for J; bases not matched to a gene: 3. The CDR3 consists of 14 residues. Germline V lookup: CDR1 SGHRS, CDR2 YFSETQ. The CDR3 loop is CASSVGTAGNTIYF. CDR3 DNA sequence: TGCGCCAGCAGCGTGGGGACAGCTGGAAACACCATATATTTT.

CDR3 nucleotides: TGTGCCAGTAGTACCAAACGGGGACAGGGAGGGCTACGGACAACTAATGAAAAACTGTTTTTT. It is translated as CASSTKRGQGGLRTTNEKLFF. The V gene is TRBV19, the J gene TRBJ1-4; 9 bases align to TRBD1. V shed 4 bases and J 0 bases; nucleotides not matched to a gene: 18. The CDR3 totals 21 residues. Looked up from germline, CDR1 is LNHDA and CDR2 is SQIVND (reference sequence).

This clone has just one count. V is TRBV10-3 and J is TRBJ1-6; D not certain. Trimming removed 2 bases from V and 6 bases from J, with 11 bases in between. CDR1 ENHRY and CDR2 SYGVKD come from the germline V gene. CDR3 length equals 15 residues. The CDR3 coding sequence is TGTGCCATCAGTGAGGGTAGGGTAGGTAATTCACCCCTCCACTTT. Protein sequence: CAISEGRVGNSPLHF.

This chain links TRBV6-4 with TRBJ2-1, with 10 nucleotides matching TRBD2. J was trimmed by 4 bases and V by 9 bases; bases with no gene match: 9. CDR3 size: 15 residues. CDR1 and CDR2 (germline): MRHNA, SNTAGT. CDR3 sequence: CASATSGGVYNEQFF. DNA of the CDR3: TGTGCCAGTGCGACCAGCGGGGGGGTTTACAATGAGCAGTTCTTC.

On this clone: This same CDR3 is encoded by further DNA sequences in the sample. The chain joins TRBV5-1 to TRBJ2-3; the match to TRBD2 covers 8 bases. Germline assignment: CDR1 SGHRS and CDR2 YFSETQ. The CDR3 totals 14 residues. With V trimmed by 3 bases and J by 3 bases, 3 bases remained unmatched. CDR3 nucleotides: TGCGCCAGCAGCTGGACTAGCTCAACAGATACGCAGTATTTT. Translation: CASSWTSSTDTQYF.

This CDR3 is CASSVGGLGYQETQYF. Written as DNA, the CDR3 is TGTGCCAGCAGCGTAGGGGGCCTGGGTTACCAAGAGACCCAGTACTTC. The V call is TRBV9, the J call TRBJ2-5; D may be TRBD1 (5 bases). The CDR3 runs 16 residues. Trimming removed 0 bases from V and 0 bases from J, with 12 bases in between. CDR1 SGDLS and CDR2 YYNGEE come from the germline V gene.

The chain employs TRBV28 and TRBJ2-7; D is possibly TRBD2 (6 bases). V gave up 8 bases and J gave up 1 base, with 15 bases separating them. CDR1 and CDR2 from the germline V gene are MDHEN and SYDVKM. The CDR3 length is 14 residues. CDR3 DNA sequence: TGTGCCAGCTCGGGGGACTTCGGTTCCTACGAGCAGTACTTC. It translates to CASSGDFGSYEQYF.